The 24 T cell receptor beta chains given below trace back to one sample, sequenced in a study of cytomegalovirus exposure and HLA in healthy donors (TCRdb year 2017). The library relied on the immunoSEQ multiplex PCR assay. A mixture of 60 forward primers for TCR Vbeta segments and 13 reverse primers for TCR Jbeta segments was used in the multiplex PCR. What TCRdb holds here is the immuneACCESS table cut down to in-frame rearrangements. Part of the clones is not present; checked against another copy, under half of the missing clones reflect an unresolved V gene, and the others are unexplained. Present in this sample are 64,000 or so clones, 70% to 80% of which were seen just once. The biggest ten clones account for roughly 9.8% of the sample. The sequenced sample consisted of PBMCs. These receptors all stem from a woman aged 50 to 60 in good health and CMV-seropositive.

The rearrangement links TRBV28 to TRBJ2-1; D unclear. Germline loops: CDR1 MDHEN, CDR2 SYDVKM. The CDR3 length is 15 residues. Trimming took 2 bases from V and 0 from J, leaving 8 bases between them. The CDR3 DNA reads as TGTGCCAGCAGTTTAACCGGAGTCTCCTACAATGAGCAGTTCTTC. Its protein is CASSLTGVSYNEQFF.

The chain couples TRBV7-2 to TRBJ2-3; 7 nucleotides agree with TRBD2. Unmatched junction bases numbered 9, after V lost 3 bases and J lost 0 bases. CDR1 SGHTA and CDR2 FQGNSA come from the germline V gene. The CDR3 length is 17 residues. The CDR3 is CASSFSGPLYSTDTQYF. DNA of the CDR3: TGTGCCAGCAGCTTTAGCGGGCCCCTTTATAGCACAGATACGCAGTATTTT. Full variable domain (rest looked up from reference TRBV7-2 and TRBJ2-3): GAGVSQSPSNKVTEKGKDVELRCDPISGHTALYWYRQSLGQGLEFLIYFQGNSAPDKSGLPSDRFSAERTGGSVSTLTIQRTQQEDSAVYLCASSFSGPLYSTDTQYFGPGTRLTVL.

The chain combines TRBV2 with TRBJ1-6; D is possibly TRBD1 (5 bases). Trimming removed 6 bases from V and 13 bases from J, with 16 bases in between. Looked up from germline, CDR1 is SNHLY and CDR2 is FYNNEI. This CDR3 has 13 residues. The CDR3 DNA follows: TGTGCCAGCAGAAAACTTACAGGCGACCCCCTCCACTTT. Translating gives CASRKLTGDPLHF.

The chain recombines TRBV5-4 with TRBJ1-2; the D is unclear. The V gene lost 2 bases and the J gene lost 4 bases, with 12 bases spanning the gap. The CDR3 contains 14 residues. Germline CDR1 is SGHNT and CDR2 is YYREEE (reference sequence). CDR3 amino acids: CASSFEGSGYGYTF. The DNA for the CDR3 is TGTGCCAGCAGCTTTGAGGGATCCGGCTATGGCTACACCTTC.

Turning to this clone: An end of the junction does not agree with germline; a read error may underlie this. The chain links TRBV5-4 to TRBJ2-3; 7 bases are shared with TRBD1. CDR1 is SGHNT and CDR2 is YYREEE in the germline V gene (reference sequence). The length of the CDR3 is 12 residues. The CDR3 protein is CASSRDSGGVHF. CDR3 DNA: TGTGCCAGCAGCAGGGACAGTGGGGGTGTCCATTTT.

This clone was observed a handful of times. V and J are TRBV9 and TRBJ2-2, with 8 bases lining up with TRBD1. V gave up 3 bases and J gave up 0 bases; unmatched junction bases: 4. The CDR3 length is 16 residues. Germline V lookup: CDR1 SGDLS, CDR2 YYNGEE. CDR3 DNA sequence: TGTGCCAGCAGCGGACGACAGGGGACGAACACCGGGGAGCTGTTTTTT. This encodes CASSGRQGTNTGELFF.

The J gene is TRBJ2-6, the V gene TRBV27; perhaps TRBD1 as D (5 bases). Trimming cost V 5 bases and J 0 bases, with 17 bases left between them. CDR3 length: 18 amino acids. CDR1 MNHEY and CDR2 SMNVEV come from the germline V gene (reference sequence). DNA for the CDR3: TGTGCCAGCAGTCACCAGGGAATCCTAGGCTCTGGGGCCAACGTCCTGACTTTC. Translated, it gives CASSHQGILGSGANVLTF.

V usage is TRBV19 and J usage is TRBJ1-1; D is unresolved. The CDR3 spans 16 residues. The V and J ends lost 2 bases and 0 bases respectively, with 13 bases between them. Germline CDR1 is LNHDA and CDR2 is SQIVND (reference sequence). This CDR3 is CASSINGGPLNTEAFF. Written as DNA, the CDR3 is TGTGCCAGTAGTATAAACGGAGGGCCATTGAACACTGAAGCTTTCTTT. The whole variable domain, filled in from reference TRBV19 and TRBJ1-1, reads DGGITQSPKYLFRKEGQNVTLSCEQNLNHDAMYWYRQDPGQGLRLIYYSQIVNDFQKGDIAEGYSVSREKKESFPLTVTSAQKNPTAFYLCASSINGGPLNTEAFFGQGTRLTVV.

This clone has just a few counts. The CDR3 coding sequence is TGTGCAAGTGGGCCAGGAATTGTTTACGAGCAGTACTTC. It codes for CASGPGIVYEQYF. The chain combines TRBV12-2 with TRBJ2-7; the table's D gene call, TRBD1, was not cross checked with the DNA. TRBV12-2 is a known pseudogene. The CDR3 length is 13 residues.

The CDR3 DNA reads as TGTGCCAGCAGCTTGGGGGGACAGCGTTATGGCTACACCTTC. Protein product: CASSLGGQRYGYTF. The chain is built from TRBV5-6 and TRBJ1-2; 7 nucleotides agree with TRBD1. The CDR3 length is 14 residues. After removal of 0 bases from V and 5 bases from J, the junction contained 4 bases not matched to a gene. Germline V gives CDR1 SGHDT, CDR2 YYEEEE.

This sequence joins TRBV7-9 and TRBJ2-7; 14 bases map to TRBD2. Losses at the gene ends were 3 bases for V and 5 bases for J; bases not matched to a gene: 6. The CDR3 sequence is 16 residues long. Germline V gene sequence: CDR1 SEHNR, CDR2 FQNEAQ (reference sequence). In DNA, the CDR3 is TGTGCCAGCAGCTTGCGGGGACTAGCGGGAGACCACGAGCAGTACTTC. Its translation is CASSLRGLAGDHEQYF.

The chain links TRBV7-9 to TRBJ1-3; D possibly corresponds to TRBD1 (6 bases). CDR1 is SEHNR, CDR2 FQNEAQ, per germline (reference sequence). CDR3 length: 17 amino acids. With 0 bases removed from V and 2 bases from J, the gap between germline ends came to 14 bases. The CDR3 protein is CASSLATLAGAGNTIYF. In DNA, the CDR3 is TGTGCCAGCAGCTTAGCAACCCTCGCAGGGGCTGGAAACACCATATATTTT.

The chain employs TRBV6-1 and TRBJ1-2, with 10 bases identical to TRBD1. Germline V gene lookup returns CDR1 MNHNS and CDR2 SASEGT. The CDR3 runs 15 residues. V lost 5 bases, J lost 3 bases, and 6 bases stayed unmatched. CDR3 residues: CASSSRQGADYGYTF. CDR3 DNA: TGTGCCAGCAGTTCGAGACAGGGGGCGGACTATGGCTACACCTTC.

The table lists this clone with a few counts. This chain connects TRBV5-1 to TRBJ1-2; the match to TRBD1 covers 8 bases. After removal of 0 bases from V and 2 bases from J, the junction contained 9 bases not matched to a gene. The CDR3 totals 17 residues. The germline gives CDR1 SGHRS, CDR2 YFSETQ. The CDR3 nucleotides are TGCGCCAGCAGCTTGGCCGGACAGGGTTACGAGAACTATGGCTACACCTTC. As protein: CASSLAGQGYENYGYTF.

As for this clone: The sample has other DNA sequences that encode this CDR3 too. CDR3 DNA sequence: TGTGCCAGCAGCGTAGGCCAGGGGTACAATGAGCAGTTCTTC. Translating it yields CASSVGQGYNEQFF. The chain joins TRBV9 to TRBJ2-1, with a possible D match to TRBD1 (6 bases). V lost 0 bases and J lost 4, with 8 bases in between. The germline gives CDR1 SGDLS, CDR2 YYNGEE. The CDR3 consists of 14 residues.

The chain links TRBV25-1 to TRBJ2-2; D is possibly TRBD1 (5 bases). V gave up 2 bases and J gave up 7 bases, with 14 bases separating them. This CDR3 is built from 15 residues. Looked up from germline, CDR1 is MGHDK and CDR2 is SYGVNS. CDR3 protein: CASSEHQGYFGELFF. The CDR3, as DNA: TGTGCCAGCAGTGAACACCAGGGATATTTCGGGGAGCTGTTTTTT.

The genes are TRBV11-2 and TRBJ1-1; the D gene is possibly TRBD1 (5 bases). The CDR3 contains 13 residues. V gave up 5 bases and J gave up 11 bases, with 18 bases separating them. In germline, CDR1 is SGHAT, CDR2 FQNNGV. The DNA for the CDR3 is TGTGCCAGCAGCCCTCAGTCGGGGGTGGGTGCTTTCTTT. Translation gives CASSPQSGVGAFF.

The chain joins TRBV6-1 to TRBJ2-3; 7 bases agree with TRBD2. This CDR3 comprises 14 residues. The germline V gene encodes CDR1 MNHNS and CDR2 SASEGT. The junction had 6 bases not matched to a gene; V was cut back by 9 bases and J by 0 bases. CDR3 protein: CARTGGSSTDTQYF. As DNA, the CDR3 is TGTGCCAGAACGGGGGGTAGTAGCACAGATACGCAGTATTTT.

A few counts support this clone. The rearrangement uses TRBV18 and TRBJ2-7, with 7 bases aligning to TRBD1. J lost 3 bases, V lost 2 bases, and 4 bases had no gene match. Germline V gene sequence: CDR1 KGHSH, CDR2 LQKENI. This CDR3 region has 14 residues. CDR3 loop: CASSPTGTDYEQYF. CDR3 coding DNA: TGTGCCAGCTCACCAACGGGGACAGACTACGAGCAGTACTTC. The entire variable domain, with the rest obtained from reference TRBV18 and TRBJ2-7, is as follows: NAGVMQNPRHLVRRRGQEARLRCSPMKGHSHVYWYRQLPEEGLKFMVYLQKENIIDESGMPKERFSAEFPKEGPSILRIQQVVRGDSAAYFCASSPTGTDYEQYFGPGTRLTVT.

Only one count was recorded for this clone. V usage is TRBV5-8 and J usage is TRBJ1-5; 10 bases line up with TRBD1. V gave up 4 bases and J gave up 9 bases; unmatched junction bases: 10. Looked up from germline, CDR1 is SGHTS and CDR2 is YDEGEE. The CDR3 is 15 residues long. CDR3 DNA: TGTGCCAGCAGCGTATACGGGACAGGGGATAGGCCCCAGCATTTT. Translating gives CASSVYGTGDRPQHF.

CDR3 sequence reads: CAISESGGAGDTQYF. As DNA, the CDR3 is TGTGCCATCAGTGAAAGCGGGGGGGCTGGAGATACGCAGTATTTT. The J gene is TRBJ2-3, the V gene TRBV10-3, with 10 bases identical to TRBD2. The CDR3 is made up of 15 amino acids. CDR1 is ENHRY and CDR2 is SYGVKD in the germline V gene. V lost 3 bases, J lost 5 bases, and 5 bases stayed unmatched.

This clone occurred many times. The chain links TRBV4-3 to TRBJ2-3; 10 nucleotides line up with TRBD1. Germline values: CDR1 LGHNA, CDR2 YSLEER. CDR3 size: 18 residues. The V gene end was trimmed by 2 bases and the J gene end by 1 base; junction bases not matched to a gene: 9. The CDR3 coding sequence is TGCGCCAGCAGCCAAAAGGCAGGGACAGGGGTCGGCACAGATACGCAGTATTTT. It yields the protein CASSQKAGTGVGTDTQYF.

The chain carries TRBV9 and TRBJ2-5; 11 positions match TRBD1. Per the germline V gene, CDR1 is SGDLS and CDR2 is YYNGEE. This CDR3 has 14 amino acids. J gave up 9 bases and V 7 bases, and 11 bases lay outside the gene matches. Here the CDR3 DNA reads TGTGCCAGCGGTAAACCGGGACAGGGGGGTCCCCAGTACTTC. Protein: CASGKPGQGGPQYF.

The rearrangement links TRBV4-3 to TRBJ1-6; no firm D call. V lost 4 bases and J lost 7, with 8 bases in between. Germline assignment: CDR1 LGHNA and CDR2 YSLEER. The CDR3 is 13 amino acids. CDR3 in amino acids: CASSPEVNSPLHF. The DNA for the CDR3 is TGCGCCAGCAGCCCCGAGGTAAATTCACCCCTCCACTTT.